One and the same sample provided the 10 T cell receptor beta chains below, sequenced in a study of post-analysis software for immune sequencing data. TCR beta cDNA libraries had unique molecular identifiers. TCRdb reanalysed the PCR reads using MiXCR and keeps one entry per CDR3 protein. Of roughly 600,000 distinct CDR3 sequences detected, around 47% appear once; the ten largest clones hold around 1.7%. General study findings and limits: In patients, about 5 TRBV segments were more frequent than in controls, with TRBV5-6, TRBV5-1 and TRBV20-1 among them.

These receptors have no known antigen. Material: blood. The source is a girl aged 5-17 years with multiple sclerosis.

This chain joins TRBV7-2 and TRBJ2-3; no reliable D call. The CDR3 contains 16 residues. V was pared by 2 bases and J by 0 bases, with 12 bases between. Looked up from germline, CDR1 is SGHTA and CDR2 is FQGNSA. CDR3 coding DNA: TGTGCCAGCAGCTTACAATCAACTACTAGCACAGATACGCAGTATTTT. This encodes CASSLQSTTSTDTQYF.

The V call is TRBV4-1, the J call TRBJ2-5; unclear D gene. The germline V and J ends were trimmed by 2 bases and 11 bases, with 18 bases remaining between them. Germline CDR1 MGHRA, CDR2 YSYEKL. CDR3 size: 14 residues. The CDR3 DNA sequence: TGCGCCAGCAGCCAACAATACCAGGAAAACGGGCAGTACTTC. Protein: CASSQQYQENGQYF.

By share, this clonotype counts as medium-sized. The chain links TRBV29-1 to TRBJ2-1; D is unclear. The CDR3 sequence is 15 residues long. CDR1 SQVTM and CDR2 ANQGSEA come from the germline V gene. Trimming took 2 bases from V and 0 from J, leaving 11 bases between them. The CDR3 DNA reads as TGCAGCGTTGAAATTTGGGATAGCTCCTACAATGAGCAGTTCTTC. This encodes CSVEIWDSSYNEQFF.

The chain has TRBV7-2 and TRBJ2-7; D gene uncertain. The germline V gene has CDR1 SGHTA and CDR2 FQGNSA. Trimming removed 2 bases at V and 2 bases at J, with 10 bases between. The CDR3 totals 14 residues. The CDR3 is CASSLSLGTYEQYF. The CDR3 DNA reads as TGTGCCAGCAGCTTAAGCCTAGGTACCTACGAGCAGTACTTC.

The V gene is TRBV7-2, the J gene TRBJ2-1, with 12 bases that match TRBD2. V gave up 2 bases and J gave up 5 bases; unmatched junction bases: 1. CDR3 length: 15 residues. Looked up from germline, CDR1 is SGHTA and CDR2 is FQGNSA. The CDR3 is CASSLLAGGNNEQFF. The CDR3 DNA sequence: TGTGCCAGCAGCTTACTAGCGGGGGGGAACAATGAGCAGTTCTTC.

This chain links TRBV29-1 with TRBJ2-1; D is possibly TRBD1 (6 bases). The CDR3 is 17 residues long. From germline, CDR1 is SQVTM and CDR2 ANQGSEA. Trimming cost V 8 bases and J 3 bases, with 26 bases left between them. Here the CDR3 reads CSLAGSPPGDNYNEQFF. The DNA for the CDR3 is TGCAGCCTGGCAGGGTCGCCCCCAGGGGATAACTACAATGAGCAGTTCTTC.

J is TRBJ2-7 and V is TRBV12-3 or TRBV12-4; D ambiguous. V was shortened by 6 bases and J by 2 bases, with 11 bases between the two germline ends. The CDR3 is 13 amino acids. The CDR3 spells CASSKNTAYEQYF. Here the CDR3 DNA reads TGTGCCAGCAGCAAGAACACAGCCTACGAGCAGTACTTC.

The chain joins TRBV4-1 to TRBJ2-3; no clear D. Germline lookup yields CDR1 MGHRA and CDR2 YSYEKL. CDR3 length equals 15 residues. V shed 6 bases and J shed 0 bases, with 13 bases lying between them. For the CDR3, the DNA is TGCGCCAGCAGTCAGCGTATGGTAAGCACAGATACGCAGTATTTT. It is translated as CASSQRMVSTDTQYF.

The chain carries TRBV20-1 and TRBJ2-5; 8 bases map to TRBD2. The better agreement between TRBJ2-7 and the DNA end casts doubt on the J call. CDR3 length equals 13 residues. CDR1 and CDR2 (germline): DFQATT, SNEGSKA (reference sequence). CDR3 DNA sequence: TGCAGTGCTAGAGCGGGGGGGCCTCACGAGCAGTACTTC. Its translation: CSARAGGPHEQYF.

This clonotype appeared once. The chain couples TRBV5-5 to TRBJ2-4, with 9 bases that match TRBD1. The germline CDR1 and CDR2 sequences are SGHKS and YYEKEE (reference sequence). The CDR3 runs 11 residues. Trimming cost V 4 bases and J 15 bases; bases outside gene matches: 5. DNA of the CDR3: TGTGCCAGCAGCGTCCGGGACAGGGTGTACTTC. It encodes CASSVRDRVYF. Complete variable domain (other parts from reference TRBV5-5 and TRBJ2-4): DAGVTQSPTHLIKTRGQQVTLRCSPISGHKSVSWYQQVLGQGPQFIFQYYEKEERGRGNFPDRFSARQFPNYSSELNVNALLLGDSALYLCASSVRDRVYFGAGTRLSVL.